This T cell receptor beta chain derives from a study of CD8 T cells in ankylosing spondylitis. Study results and limitations: A TCR beta motif of fewer than 10 highly homologous variants seemed to mark ankylosing spondylitis blood. Disease-linked clones reportedly concentrated significantly in matched ankylosing spondylitis synovial fluid. Disease-linked clones, CD8+, were relatively rare in peripheral blood.

Trimming removed 2 bases at V and 5 bases at J, with 13 bases between. This CDR3 contains 14 residues. Germline CDR1 reads SGHDN; CDR2 reads FVKESK. Comments on this clonotype: Its target is unknown.

Libraries for TCR beta were made by quantitative 5'-RACE with molecular barcodes. TCRdb independently ran MiXCR on the 5' RACE reads; one entry per CDR3 protein. In the table there are over 450,000 distinct CDR3 sequences, 9.5% to 15% of which are singletons. This clonotype originated in a male donor with ankylosing spondylitis. Sequencing input: blood, either unsorted or a sorted T cell fraction (not recorded which). The rearrangement uses TRBV14 and TRBJ2-7, with D perhaps TRBD2 (6 bases). As DNA, the CDR3 is TGTGCCAGCAGCCAATGGAGGGCCAGGCACGAGCAGTACTTC. This sequence encodes CASSQWRARHEQYF.